Included here is one TCR beta chain sequence, with context. What it binds is unknown. The entry originates in a study of cytomegalovirus exposure and HLA in healthy donors. V lost 6 bases, J lost 3 bases, and 12 bases lay in between. The CDR3 extends over 13 amino acids. CDR1 is LNHDA and CDR2 is SQIVND in the germline V gene (reference sequence). The primer mix had 60 Vbeta and 13 Jbeta primers. TCRdb's table, derived via immunoSEQ multiplex PCR, lists solely in-frame clones and lacks some. The sample has approximately 130,000 clones, roughly 79% seen once; the top ten hold 0.55% to 0.85%. Study results and limitations: Researchers counted about 150 TCR beta chains as cytomegalovirus-associated. An analysis was carried out later, and it reportedly showed fewer N-insertions in an Asian-associated ancestry cluster than the approximately 700-donor mean.

Sequences were obtained from PBMCs. The clonotype originates from a man younger than 35 in good health and CMV-seronegative. The V call is TRBV19, the J call TRBJ2-7; perhaps TRBD2 as D (5 bases). CDR3 coding DNA: TGTGCCAGTAGGGACTTTACGAGCTACGAGCAGTACTTC. It is translated as CASRDFTSYEQYF. Based on the CDR3 plus reference TRBV19 and TRBJ2-7, the full variable domain is DGGITQSPKYLFRKEGQNVTLSCEQNLNHDAMYWYRQDPGQGLRLIYYSQIVNDFQKGDIAEGYSVSREKKESFPLTVTSAQKNPTAFYLCASRDFTSYEQYFGPGTRLTVT.